What follows are 9 T cell receptor beta chains derived from one specimen sequenced in a study of identical twins. TCRdb called the 5' RACE reads again in MiXCR, with one record for every CDR3 protein. The sample lists around 280,000 distinct CDR3 sequences; approximately 8% were seen once. The data were also submitted as part of a second study, on yellow fever vaccine responses in identical twins.

The sample consisted of memory (CD45RO+) T cells sorted from blood. The receptors were sampled from a woman aged 18-35 years in good health.

The chain combines TRBV10-3 with TRBJ2-6; D gene ambiguous. V lost 1 base, J lost 0 bases, and 16 bases lay in between. Germline values: CDR1 ENHRY, CDR2 SYGVKD. This CDR3 has 19 residues. CDR3 sequence: CAISEFALDSHSGANVLTF. The CDR3 DNA is TGTGCCATCAGTGAGTTCGCTTTGGATTCCCACTCTGGGGCCAACGTCCTGACTTTC.

This clonotype was seen many times. The chain uses TRBV29-1 and TRBJ2-3; 7 nucleotides agree with TRBD1. J was trimmed by 0 bases and V by 4 bases; bases with no gene match: 7. The CDR3 is 15 residues long. Germline V CDR1 and CDR2: SQVTM, ANQGSEA. The chain's CDR3 is CSVASGTASTDTQYF. The DNA of the CDR3 is TGCAGCGTTGCATCCGGGACAGCTAGCACAGATACGCAGTATTTT.

The chain couples TRBV7-8 to TRBJ2-5; 7 bases line up with TRBD2. Germline lookup yields CDR1 SGHVS and CDR2 FQNEAQ. This CDR3 has 13 residues. With 5 bases clipped from V and 9 bases from J, the junction kept 9 bases outside the gene matches. DNA of the CDR3: TGTGCCAGCAGCCCCCGGGACCGGGGGGCCCAGTACTTC. Encoded protein: CASSPRDRGAQYF.

This rearrangement joins TRBV3-1 to TRBJ2-2; the match to TRBD2 covers 7 bases. This CDR3 comprises 15 residues. The germline V gene has CDR1 LGHDT and CDR2 YNNKEL (reference sequence). The J segment lost 2 bases and the V segment lost 4 bases, leaving 4 bases of the junction unmatched. The CDR3 region has the DNA TGTGCCAGCAGCCCTCGGGAGGCCAACACCGGGGAGCTGTTTTTT. This translates into CASSPREANTGELFF.

This clonotype turned up a few times. The rearrangement joins TRBV5-1 to TRBJ2-5; 8 bases agree with TRBD1. The V and J ends lost 4 bases and 5 bases, in that order; junction bases with no gene match: 4. The germline V gene encodes CDR1 SGHRS and CDR2 YFSETQ. CDR3 length: 13 residues. The CDR3 DNA follows: TGCGCCAGCAGCGGGACAGGCCGGGAGACCCAGTACTTC. It encodes CASSGTGRETQYF.

This clonotype was counted between two and nine times. The V and J genes are TRBV5-6 and TRBJ2-5; 10 nucleotides align to TRBD1. V gave up 4 bases and J gave up 2 bases; unmatched junction bases: 5. There are 15 residues in the CDR3. Germline V gene lookup returns CDR1 SGHDT and CDR2 YYEEEE. The CDR3 spells CASSLTGGPQETQYF. The CDR3 region has the DNA TGTGCCAGCAGCCTGACAGGGGGCCCACAAGAGACCCAGTACTTC.

J is TRBJ1-5 and V is TRBV7-9, with TRBD1 as a possible D gene (5 bases). Germline CDR1 is SEHNR and CDR2 is FQNEAQ (reference sequence). Trimming left V 4 bases short and J 3 bases short, with 13 bases between. The CDR3 has 15 residues. The CDR3 DNA reads as TGTGCCAGCAGCTCCCGGGGAGGGACCAATCAGCCCCAGCATTTT. Its translation: CASSSRGGTNQPQHF.

The J gene is TRBJ1-1, the V gene TRBV20-1, with 10 bases lining up with TRBD1. The J segment lost 3 bases and the V segment lost 2 bases, leaving 6 bases of the junction unmatched. The germline gives CDR1 DFQATT, CDR2 SNEGSKA (reference sequence). This CDR3 comprises 15 residues. CDR3 bases: TGCAGTGCTAGAAGGACAGGGGGGATGGACACTGAAGCTTTCTTT. Its translation is CSARRTGGMDTEAFF.

The V gene is TRBV28, the J gene TRBJ2-7, with TRBD2 matching 11 bases. Unmatched junction bases numbered 3, after V lost 3 bases and J lost 2 bases. In germline, CDR1 is MDHEN, CDR2 SYDVKM. The CDR3 loop spans 15 amino acids. CDR3 sequence reads: CASSFLAGGTYEQYF. DNA for the CDR3: TGTGCCAGCAGTTTCCTAGCGGGAGGAACCTACGAGCAGTACTTC.